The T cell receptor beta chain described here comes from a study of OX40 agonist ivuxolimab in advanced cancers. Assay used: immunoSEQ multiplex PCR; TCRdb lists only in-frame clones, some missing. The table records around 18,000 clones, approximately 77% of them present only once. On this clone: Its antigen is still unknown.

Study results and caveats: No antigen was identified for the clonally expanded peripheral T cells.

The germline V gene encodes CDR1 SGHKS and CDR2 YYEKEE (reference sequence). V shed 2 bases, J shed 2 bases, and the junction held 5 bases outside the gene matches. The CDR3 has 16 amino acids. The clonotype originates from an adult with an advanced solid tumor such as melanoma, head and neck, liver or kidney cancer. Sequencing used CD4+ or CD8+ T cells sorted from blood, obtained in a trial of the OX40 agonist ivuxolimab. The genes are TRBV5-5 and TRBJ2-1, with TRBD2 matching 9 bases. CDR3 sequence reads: CASSLFSGGPYNEQFF. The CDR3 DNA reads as TGTGCCAGCAGCTTATTTAGCGGGGGACCCTACAATGAGCAGTTCTTC.